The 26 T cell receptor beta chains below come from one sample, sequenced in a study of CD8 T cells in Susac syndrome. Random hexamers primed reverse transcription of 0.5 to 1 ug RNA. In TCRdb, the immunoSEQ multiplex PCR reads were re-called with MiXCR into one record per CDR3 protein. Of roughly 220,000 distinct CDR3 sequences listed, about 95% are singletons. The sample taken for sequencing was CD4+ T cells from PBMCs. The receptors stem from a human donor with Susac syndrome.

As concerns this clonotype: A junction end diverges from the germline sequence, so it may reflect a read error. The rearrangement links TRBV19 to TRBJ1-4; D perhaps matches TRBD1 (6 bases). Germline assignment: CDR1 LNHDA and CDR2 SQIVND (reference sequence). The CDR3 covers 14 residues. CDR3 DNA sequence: TGTGCCAGTAGTCCGGACAGAAGCGTCGAAAACCTGTTTTTT. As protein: CASSPDRSVENLFF.

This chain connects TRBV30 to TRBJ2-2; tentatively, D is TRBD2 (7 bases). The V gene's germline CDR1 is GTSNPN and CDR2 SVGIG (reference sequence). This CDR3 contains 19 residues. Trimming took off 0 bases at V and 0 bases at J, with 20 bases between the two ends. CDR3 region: CAWSVLERGHLTNTGELFF. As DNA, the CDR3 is TGTGCCTGGAGTGTACTGGAGCGGGGACACCTTACGAACACCGGGGAGCTGTTTTTT.

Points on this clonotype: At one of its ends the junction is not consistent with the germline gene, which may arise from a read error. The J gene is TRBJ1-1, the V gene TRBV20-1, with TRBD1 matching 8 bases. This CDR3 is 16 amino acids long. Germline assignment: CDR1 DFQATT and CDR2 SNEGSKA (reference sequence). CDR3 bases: TGCAGTGCAGGCAGCCAGGGGGCGCTTCGGGGCACTGAAGTTTTCTTT. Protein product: CSAGSQGALRGTEVFF.

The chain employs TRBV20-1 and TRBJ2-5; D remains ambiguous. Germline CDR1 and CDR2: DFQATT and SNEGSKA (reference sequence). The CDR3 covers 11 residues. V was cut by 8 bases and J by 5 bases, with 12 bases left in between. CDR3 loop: CSSVVGETQYF. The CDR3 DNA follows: TGCAGTAGTGTAGTGGGGGAGACCCAGTACTTC.

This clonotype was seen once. CDR3 protein: CAWRRGREYQETQYF. The CDR3 bases are TGTGCCTGGAGAAGGGGCAGGGAGTACCAAGAGACCCAGTACTTC. This chain joins TRBV30 and TRBJ2-5; D is tentatively TRBD1 or TRBD2 (5 bases each). V was shortened by 3 bases and J by 0 bases, with 14 bases between the two germline ends. CDR1 GTSNPN and CDR2 SVGIG come from the germline V gene (reference sequence). This CDR3 comprises 15 residues. The variable domain in full, with the rest retrieved from reference TRBV30 and TRBJ2-5, is SQTIHQWPATLVQPVGSPLSLECTVEGTSNPNLYWYRQAAGRGLQLLFYSVGIGQISSEVPQNLSASRPQDRQFILSSKKLLLSDSGFYLCAWRRGREYQETQYFGPGTRLLVL.

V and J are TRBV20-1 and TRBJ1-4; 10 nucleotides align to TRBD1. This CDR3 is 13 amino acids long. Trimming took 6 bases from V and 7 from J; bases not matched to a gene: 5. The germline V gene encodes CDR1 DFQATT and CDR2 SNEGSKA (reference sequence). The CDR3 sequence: CSAPGQGGEKLFF. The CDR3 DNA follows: TGCAGTGCCCCCGGACAGGGGGGTGAAAAACTGTTTTTT.

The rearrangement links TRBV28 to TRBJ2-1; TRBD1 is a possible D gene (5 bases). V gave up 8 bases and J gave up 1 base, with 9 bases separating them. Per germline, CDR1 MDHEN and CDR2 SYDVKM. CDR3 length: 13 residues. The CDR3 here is CASGPGSYNEQFF. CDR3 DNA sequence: TGTGCCAGCGGTCCAGGGTCCTACAATGAGCAGTTCTTC.

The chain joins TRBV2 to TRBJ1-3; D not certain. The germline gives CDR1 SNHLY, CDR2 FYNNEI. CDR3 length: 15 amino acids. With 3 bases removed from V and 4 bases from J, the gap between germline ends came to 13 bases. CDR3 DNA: TGTGCCAGCAGTGATCTCCCTACTAACGGAAACACCATATATTTT. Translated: CASSDLPTNGNTIYF.

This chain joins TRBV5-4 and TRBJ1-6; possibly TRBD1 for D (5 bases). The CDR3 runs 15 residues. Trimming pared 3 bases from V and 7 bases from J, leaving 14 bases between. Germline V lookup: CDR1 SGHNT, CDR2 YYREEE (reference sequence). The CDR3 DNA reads TGTGCCAGCAGCTCTCCGGGGACGGTCAATTCACCCCTCCACTTT. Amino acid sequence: CASSSPGTVNSPLHF.

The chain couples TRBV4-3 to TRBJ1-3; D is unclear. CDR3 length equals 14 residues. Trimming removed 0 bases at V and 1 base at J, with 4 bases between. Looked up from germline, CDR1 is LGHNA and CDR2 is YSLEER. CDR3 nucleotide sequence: TGCGCCAGCAGCCAAGAGGGTTCTGGAAACACCATATATTTT. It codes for CASSQEGSGNTIYF.

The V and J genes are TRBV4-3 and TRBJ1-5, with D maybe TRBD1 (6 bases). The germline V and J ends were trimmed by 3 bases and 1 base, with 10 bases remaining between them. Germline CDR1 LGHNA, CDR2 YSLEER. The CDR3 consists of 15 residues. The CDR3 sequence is CASSQDGQSNQPQHF. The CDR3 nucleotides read TGCGCCAGCAGCCAGGATGGACAGAGCAATCAGCCCCAGCATTTT.

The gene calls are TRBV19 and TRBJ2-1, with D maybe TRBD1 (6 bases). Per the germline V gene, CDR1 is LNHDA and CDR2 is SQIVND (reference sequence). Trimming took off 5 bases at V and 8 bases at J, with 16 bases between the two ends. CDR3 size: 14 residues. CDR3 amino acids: CASSRQVSSHEQFF. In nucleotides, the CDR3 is TGTGCCAGTAGTCGACAGGTATCGTCCCATGAGCAGTTCTTC.

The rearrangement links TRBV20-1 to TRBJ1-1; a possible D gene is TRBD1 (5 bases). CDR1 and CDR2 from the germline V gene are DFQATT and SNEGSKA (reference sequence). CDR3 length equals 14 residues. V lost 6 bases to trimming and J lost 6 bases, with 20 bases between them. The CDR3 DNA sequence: TGCAGTGCGAGCCCCCGGGGGATCGTGGCTGAAGCTTTCTTT. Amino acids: CSASPRGIVAEAFF.

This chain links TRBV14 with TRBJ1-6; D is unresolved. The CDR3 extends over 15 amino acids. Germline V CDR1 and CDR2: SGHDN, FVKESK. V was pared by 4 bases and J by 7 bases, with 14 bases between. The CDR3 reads CASSPAGRANSPLHF. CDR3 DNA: TGTGCCAGCAGCCCTGCCGGGCGGGCCAATTCACCCCTCCACTTT.

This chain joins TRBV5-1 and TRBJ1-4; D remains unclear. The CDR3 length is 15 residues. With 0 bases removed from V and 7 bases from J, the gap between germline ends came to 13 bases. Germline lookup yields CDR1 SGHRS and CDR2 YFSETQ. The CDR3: CASSLEGSESEKLFF. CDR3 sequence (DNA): TGCGCCAGCAGCTTGGAGGGATCTGAAAGTGAAAAACTGTTTTTT.

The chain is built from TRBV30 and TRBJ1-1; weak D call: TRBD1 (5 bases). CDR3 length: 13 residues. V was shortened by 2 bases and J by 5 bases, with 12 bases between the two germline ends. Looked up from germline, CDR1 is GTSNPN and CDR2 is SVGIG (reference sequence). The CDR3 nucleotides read TGTGCCTGGAGTCCTTTCAGGGAAACTGAAGCTTTCTTT. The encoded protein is CAWSPFRETEAFF.

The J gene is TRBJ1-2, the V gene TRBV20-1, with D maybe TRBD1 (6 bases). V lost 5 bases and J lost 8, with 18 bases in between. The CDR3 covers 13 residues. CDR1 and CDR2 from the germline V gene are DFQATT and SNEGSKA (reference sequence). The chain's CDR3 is CSAPTGYQWGYTF. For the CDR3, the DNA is TGCAGTGCTCCTACAGGGTACCAGTGGGGCTACACCTTC.

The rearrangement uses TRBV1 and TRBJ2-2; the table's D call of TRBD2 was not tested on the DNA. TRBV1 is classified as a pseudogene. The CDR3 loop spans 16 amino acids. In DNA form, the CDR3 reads TGCACCAGCAGCCAAGGGCTAGCGGGTCGTACCGGGGAGCTGTTTTTT. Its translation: CTSSQGLAGRTGELFF.

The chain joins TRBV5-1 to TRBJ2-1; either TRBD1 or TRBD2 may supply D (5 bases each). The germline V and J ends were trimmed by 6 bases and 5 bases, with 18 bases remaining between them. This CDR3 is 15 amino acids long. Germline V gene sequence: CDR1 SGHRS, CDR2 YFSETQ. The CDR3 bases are TGCGCCAGCAAAGCAATCCGGGACGTCAACAATGAGCAGTTCTTC. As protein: CASKAIRDVNNEQFF.

CDR3 coding DNA: TGTGCCAGCAGGCAAACTGGGTGGAGCGCTTTCTTT. Residues: CASRQTGWSAFF. This chain uses TRBV12-3 or TRBV12-4 with TRBJ1-1; D is undetermined. The germline V and J ends were trimmed by 6 bases and 11 bases, with 16 bases remaining between them. The CDR3 is 12 residues long.

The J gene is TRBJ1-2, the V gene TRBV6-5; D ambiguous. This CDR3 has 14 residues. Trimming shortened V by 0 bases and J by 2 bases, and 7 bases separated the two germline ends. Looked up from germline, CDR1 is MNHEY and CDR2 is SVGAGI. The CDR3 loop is CASSYSRSNYGYTF. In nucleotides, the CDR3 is TGTGCCAGCAGTTACTCAAGGAGCAACTATGGCTACACCTTC.

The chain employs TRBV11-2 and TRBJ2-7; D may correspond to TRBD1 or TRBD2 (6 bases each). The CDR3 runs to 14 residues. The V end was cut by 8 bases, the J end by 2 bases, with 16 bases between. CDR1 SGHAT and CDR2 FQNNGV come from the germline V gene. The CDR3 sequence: CASGRGGLTYEQYF. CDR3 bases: TGTGCCAGCGGTCGAGGGGGGTTGACCTACGAGCAGTACTTC. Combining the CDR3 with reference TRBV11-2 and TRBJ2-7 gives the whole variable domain EAGVAQSPRYKIIEKRQSVAFWCNPISGHATLYWYQQILGQGPKLLIQFQNNGVVDDSQLPKDRFSAERLKGVDSTLKIQPAKLEDSAVYLCASGRGGLTYEQYFGPGTRLTVT.

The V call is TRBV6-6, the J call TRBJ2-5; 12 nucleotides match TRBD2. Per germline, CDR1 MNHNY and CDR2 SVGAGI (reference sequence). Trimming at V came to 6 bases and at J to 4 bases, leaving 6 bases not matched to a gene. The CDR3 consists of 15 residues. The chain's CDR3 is CASRPPLAGGETQYF. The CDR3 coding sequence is TGTGCCAGCAGACCGCCACTAGCGGGGGGAGAGACCCAGTACTTC.

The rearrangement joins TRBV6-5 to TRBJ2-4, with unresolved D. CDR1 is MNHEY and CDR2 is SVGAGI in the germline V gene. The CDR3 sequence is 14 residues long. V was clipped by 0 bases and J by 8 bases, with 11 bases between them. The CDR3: CASSYSGPPDIQYF. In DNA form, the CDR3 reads TGTGCCAGCAGTTACTCAGGCCCCCCCGACATTCAGTACTTC.

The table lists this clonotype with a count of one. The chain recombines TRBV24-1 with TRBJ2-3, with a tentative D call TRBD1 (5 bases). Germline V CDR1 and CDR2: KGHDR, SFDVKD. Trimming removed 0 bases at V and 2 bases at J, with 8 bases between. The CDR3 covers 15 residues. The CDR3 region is CATSDLKGITDTQYF. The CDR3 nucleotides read TGTGCCACCAGTGATTTGAAGGGGATCACAGATACGCAGTATTTT.

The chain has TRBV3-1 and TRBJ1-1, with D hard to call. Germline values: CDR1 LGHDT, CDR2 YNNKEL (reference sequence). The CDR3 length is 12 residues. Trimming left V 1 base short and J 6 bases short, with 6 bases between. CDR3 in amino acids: CASSQVGSEAFF. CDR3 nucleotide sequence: TGTGCCAGCAGCCAAGTAGGGTCTGAAGCTTTCTTT.